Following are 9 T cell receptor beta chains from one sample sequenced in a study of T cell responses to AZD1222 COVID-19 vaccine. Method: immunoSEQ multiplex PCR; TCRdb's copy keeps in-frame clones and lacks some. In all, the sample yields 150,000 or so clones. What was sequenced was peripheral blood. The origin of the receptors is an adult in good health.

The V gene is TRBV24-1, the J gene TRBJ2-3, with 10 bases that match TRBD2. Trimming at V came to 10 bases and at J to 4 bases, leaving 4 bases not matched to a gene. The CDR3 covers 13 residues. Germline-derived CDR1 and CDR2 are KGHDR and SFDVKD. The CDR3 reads CATSGGGSDTQYF. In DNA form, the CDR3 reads TGTGCCACGAGCGGGGGGGGGTCAGATACGCAGTATTTT.

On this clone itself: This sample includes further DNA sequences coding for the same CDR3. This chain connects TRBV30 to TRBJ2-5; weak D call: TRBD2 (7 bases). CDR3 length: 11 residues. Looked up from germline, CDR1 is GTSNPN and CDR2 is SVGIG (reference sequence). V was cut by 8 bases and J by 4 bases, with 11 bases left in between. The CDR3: CAGGGGETQYF. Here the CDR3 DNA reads TGTGCCGGGGGGGGCGGAGAGACCCAGTACTTC.

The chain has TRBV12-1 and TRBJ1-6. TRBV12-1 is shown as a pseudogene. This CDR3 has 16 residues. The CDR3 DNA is TGTGCCAGCAGCTTTGTTGGGGACTCCTATAATTCACCCCTCCACTTT. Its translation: CASSFVGDSYNSPLHF.

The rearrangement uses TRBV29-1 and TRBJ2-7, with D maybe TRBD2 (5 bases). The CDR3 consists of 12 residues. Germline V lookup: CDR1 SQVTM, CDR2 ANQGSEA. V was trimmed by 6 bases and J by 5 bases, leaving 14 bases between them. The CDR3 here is CSVGRVGNEQYF. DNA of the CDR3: TGCAGCGTCGGAAGGGTCGGGAACGAGCAGTACTTC.

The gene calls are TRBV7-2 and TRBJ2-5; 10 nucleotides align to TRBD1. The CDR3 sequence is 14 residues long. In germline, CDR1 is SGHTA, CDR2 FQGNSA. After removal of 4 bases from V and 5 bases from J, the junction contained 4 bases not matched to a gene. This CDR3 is CASSSDRGSETQYF. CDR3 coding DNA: TGTGCCAGCAGCTCGGACAGGGGGTCGGAGACCCAGTACTTC.

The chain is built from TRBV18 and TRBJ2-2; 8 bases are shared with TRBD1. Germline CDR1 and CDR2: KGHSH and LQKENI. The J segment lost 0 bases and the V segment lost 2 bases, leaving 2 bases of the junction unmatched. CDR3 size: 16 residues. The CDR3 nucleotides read TGTGCCAGCTCACCAAGACAGGGGTCGAACACCGGGGAGCTGTTTTTT. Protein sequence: CASSPRQGSNTGELFF. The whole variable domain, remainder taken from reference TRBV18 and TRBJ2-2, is NAGVMQNPRHLVRRRGQEARLRCSPMKGHSHVYWYRQLPEEGLKFMVYLQKENIIDESGMPKERFSAEFPKEGPSILRIQQVVRGDSAAYFCASSPRQGSNTGELFFGEGSRLTVL.

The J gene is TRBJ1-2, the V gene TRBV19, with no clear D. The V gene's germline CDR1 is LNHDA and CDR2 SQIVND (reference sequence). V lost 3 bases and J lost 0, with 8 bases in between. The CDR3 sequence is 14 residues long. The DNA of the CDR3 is TGTGCCAGTAGTATGACGGCCGCTAACTATGGCTACACCTTC. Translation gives CASSMTAANYGYTF.

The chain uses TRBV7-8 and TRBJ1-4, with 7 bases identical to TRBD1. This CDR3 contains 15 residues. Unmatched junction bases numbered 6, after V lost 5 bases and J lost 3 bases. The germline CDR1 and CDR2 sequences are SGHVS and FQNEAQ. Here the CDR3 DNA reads TGTGCCAGCAGCAACCGCGACAGGGCTAATGAAAAACTGTTTTTT. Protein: CASSNRDRANEKLFF.

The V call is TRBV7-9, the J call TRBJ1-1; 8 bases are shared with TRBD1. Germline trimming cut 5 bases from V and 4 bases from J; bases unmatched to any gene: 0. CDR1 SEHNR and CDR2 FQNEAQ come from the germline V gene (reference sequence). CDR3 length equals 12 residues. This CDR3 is CASSTGGTEAFF. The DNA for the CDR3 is TGTGCCAGCAGCACAGGGGGCACTGAAGCTTTCTTT.